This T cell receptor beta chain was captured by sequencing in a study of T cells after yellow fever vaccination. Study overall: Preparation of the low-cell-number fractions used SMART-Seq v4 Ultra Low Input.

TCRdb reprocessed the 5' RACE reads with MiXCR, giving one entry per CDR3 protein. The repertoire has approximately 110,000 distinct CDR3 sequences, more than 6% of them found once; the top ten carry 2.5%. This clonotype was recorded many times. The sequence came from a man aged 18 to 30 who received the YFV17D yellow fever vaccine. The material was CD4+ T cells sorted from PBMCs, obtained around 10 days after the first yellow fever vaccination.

Here the CDR3 reads CASSYSGQGSFYGYTF. In DNA, the CDR3 is TGTGCCAGCAGTTACTCGGGGCAGGGTAGTTTCTATGGCTACACCTTC. J is TRBJ1-2 and V is TRBV6-5, with D maybe TRBD1 (5 bases). In germline, CDR1 is MNHEY, CDR2 SVGAGI. The CDR3 runs to 16 residues. Trimming removed 0 bases at V and 4 bases at J, with 15 bases between.